Below, 6 T cell receptor beta chains from the same sample are listed, as sequenced in a study of blood T cell repertoires in COVID-19. Clones were read by immunoSEQ multiplex PCR, and TCRdb kept only the in-frame ones, dropping some. This sample carries tens of thousands of clones, 70% to 90% of them seen once, and the ten largest clones take 3% to 5%. The specimen was peripheral blood. The receptors stem from a man between 65 and 79 years old with active COVID-19.

The chain recombines TRBV15 with TRBJ2-3; D might be TRBD2 (7 bases). The CDR3 extends over 16 amino acids. V was cut by 1 base and J by 4 bases, with 15 bases left in between. Germline V gives CDR1 LNHNV, CDR2 YYDKDF (reference sequence). CDR3 protein: CATSRGAGGRADTQYF. The CDR3 coding sequence is TGTGCCACCAGCAGAGGAGCCGGGGGGCGCGCAGATACGCAGTATTTT. Complete variable domain (other parts from reference TRBV15 and TRBJ2-3): DAMVIQNPRYQVTQFGKPVTLSCSQTLNHNVMYWYQQKSSQAPKLLFHYYDKDFNNEADTPDNFQSRRPNTSFCFLDIRSPGLGDTAMYLCATSRGAGGRADTQYFGPGTRLTVL.

In the case of this clone: Additional DNA sequences in this sample encode the identical CDR3. The rearrangement uses TRBV3-1 (or the pseudogene TRBV3-2) and TRBJ2-3; D might be TRBD2 (6 bases). Germline CDR1 reads LGHDT; CDR2 reads YNNKEL (reference sequence). Trimming took off 3 bases at V and 1 base at J, with 8 bases between the two ends. The CDR3 is 14 residues long. CDR3 in amino acids: CASSQGLRTDTQYF. CDR3 DNA sequence: TGTGCCAGCAGCCAGGGACTGCGCACAGATACGCAGTATTTT.

The chain couples TRBV5-4 to TRBJ2-7; 11 positions agree with TRBD2. Trimming removed 4 bases from V and 0 bases from J; junction bases left unmatched: 6. The germline gives CDR1 SGHNT, CDR2 YYREEE (reference sequence). The CDR3 is 16 amino acids. The CDR3 DNA is TGTGCCAGCAGCGGTGGGACTAGCGGAAGCTCCTACGAGCAGTACTTC. Its translation is CASSGGTSGSSYEQYF.

The CDR3 reads CASSGGEAFF. Written as DNA, the CDR3 is TGTGCCAGCAGCGGAGGTGAAGCTTTCTTT. The chain recombines TRBV12-3 or TRBV12-4 with TRBJ1-1; D not resolved. The CDR3 runs to 10 residues. Trimming stripped 6 bases from V and 7 bases from J, with 6 bases between.

This chain uses TRBV3-1 (or the pseudogene TRBV3-2) with TRBJ2-2; D is unresolved. Trimming removed 4 bases from V and 4 bases from J, with 4 bases in between. This CDR3 region has 12 residues. Germline V gene lookup returns CDR1 LGHDT and CDR2 YNNKEL (reference sequence). Here the CDR3 reads CASSRATGELFF. The CDR3 nucleotides read TGTGCCAGCAGCCGGGCCACCGGGGAGCTGTTTTTT.

The rearrangement links TRBV11-2 to TRBJ1-1; 7 nucleotides align to TRBD1. Germline loops: CDR1 SGHAT, CDR2 FQNNGV. This CDR3 has 13 residues. V lost 1 base and J lost 11; bases outside the gene matches: 7. The DNA of the CDR3 is TGTGCCAGCAGCTTAGGTGCAGGGGGTAGGGCTTTCTTT. Amino acid sequence: CASSLGAGGRAFF.